The clone carrying this T cell receptor beta chain was counted ten times or more. At one end, the junction sequence differs from germline, possibly due to a read error. TCRdb re-called the 5' RACE reads with MiXCR, one entry per CDR3 protein. There are some 30,000 distinct CDR3 sequences in the sample; about 2.7% occur only once, and 0.6% to 0.75% lies in the top ten. The data are from a study of early T cells in non-severe SARS-CoV-2 infection. Study-wide background: Chains were unpaired, as sequencing was done on bulk RNA from unsorted whole blood.

The CDR3 length is 14 residues. Germline V CDR1 and CDR2: LNHDA, SQIVND (reference sequence). V and J are TRBV19 and TRBJ1-1; 8 bases agree with TRBD1. Material: whole blood. This receptor was taken from an adult who was a healthcare worker with PCR-confirmed SARS-CoV-2 infection or an uninfected control (not recorded which). The CDR3 protein is CASSTGDRNPEAFF. In DNA form, the CDR3 reads TGTGCCAGTAGTACGGGGGACAGGAACCCTGAAGCTTTCTTT.